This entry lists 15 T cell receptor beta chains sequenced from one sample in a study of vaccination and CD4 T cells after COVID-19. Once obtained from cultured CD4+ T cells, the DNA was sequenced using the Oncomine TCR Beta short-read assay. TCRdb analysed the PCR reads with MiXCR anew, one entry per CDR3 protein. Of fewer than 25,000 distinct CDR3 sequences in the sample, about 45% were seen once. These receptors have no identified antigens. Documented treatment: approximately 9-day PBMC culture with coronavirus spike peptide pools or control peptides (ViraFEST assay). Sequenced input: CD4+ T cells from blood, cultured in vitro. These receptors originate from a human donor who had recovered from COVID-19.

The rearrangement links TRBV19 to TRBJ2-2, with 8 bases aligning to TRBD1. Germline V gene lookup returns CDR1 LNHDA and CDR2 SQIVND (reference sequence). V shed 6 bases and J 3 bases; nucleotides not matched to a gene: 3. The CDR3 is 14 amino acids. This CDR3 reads CASSGQGYTGELFF. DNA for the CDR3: TGTGCCAGTAGCGGACAGGGTTACACCGGGGAGCTGTTTTTT.

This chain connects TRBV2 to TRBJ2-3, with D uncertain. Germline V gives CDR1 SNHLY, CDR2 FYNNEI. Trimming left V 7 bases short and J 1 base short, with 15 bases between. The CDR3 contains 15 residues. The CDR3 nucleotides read TGTGCCAGCACACGTTTCCTTGGGGGCACAGATACGCAGTATTTT. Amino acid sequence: CASTRFLGGTDTQYF. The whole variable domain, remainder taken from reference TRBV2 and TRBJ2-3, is EPEVTQTPSHQVTQMGQEVILRCVPISNHLYFYWYRQILGQKVEFLVSFYNNEISEKSEIFDDQFSVERPDGSNFTLKIRSTKLEDSAMYFCASTRFLGGTDTQYFGPGTRLTVL.

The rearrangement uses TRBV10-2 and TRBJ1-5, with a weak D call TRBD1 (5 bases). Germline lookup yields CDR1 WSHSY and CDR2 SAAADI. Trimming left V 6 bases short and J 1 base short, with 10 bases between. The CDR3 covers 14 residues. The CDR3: CASSAGGSNQPQHF. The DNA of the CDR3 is TGCGCCAGCAGCGCCGGGGGGAGCAATCAGCCCCAGCATTTT.

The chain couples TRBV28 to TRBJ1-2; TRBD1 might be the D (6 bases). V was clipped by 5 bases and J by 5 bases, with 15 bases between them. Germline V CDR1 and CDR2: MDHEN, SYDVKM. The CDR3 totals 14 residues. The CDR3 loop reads CASSLGGARYGYTF. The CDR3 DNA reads TGTGCCAGCAGTCTGGGGGGGGCTAGGTATGGCTACACCTTC.

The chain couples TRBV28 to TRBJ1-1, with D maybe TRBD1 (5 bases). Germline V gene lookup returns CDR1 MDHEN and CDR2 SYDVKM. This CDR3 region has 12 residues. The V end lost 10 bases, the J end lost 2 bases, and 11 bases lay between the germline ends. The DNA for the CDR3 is TGTGCCATCTTAGGGGCTAACACTGAAGCTTTCTTT. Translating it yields CAILGANTEAFF.

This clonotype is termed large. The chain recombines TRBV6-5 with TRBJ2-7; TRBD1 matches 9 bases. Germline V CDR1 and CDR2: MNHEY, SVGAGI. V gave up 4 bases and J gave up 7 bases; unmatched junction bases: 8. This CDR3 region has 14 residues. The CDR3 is CASSSGQGTGEQYF. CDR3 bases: TGTGCCAGCAGTTCGGGACAGGGTACGGGGGAGCAGTACTTC.

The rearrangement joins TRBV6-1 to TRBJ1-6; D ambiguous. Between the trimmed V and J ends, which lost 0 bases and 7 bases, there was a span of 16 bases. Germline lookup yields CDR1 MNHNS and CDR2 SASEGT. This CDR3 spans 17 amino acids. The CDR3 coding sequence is TGTGCCAGCAGTGAAGCGCGGACGGGAGGCCCAAATTCACCCCTCCACTTT. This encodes CASSEARTGGPNSPLHF.

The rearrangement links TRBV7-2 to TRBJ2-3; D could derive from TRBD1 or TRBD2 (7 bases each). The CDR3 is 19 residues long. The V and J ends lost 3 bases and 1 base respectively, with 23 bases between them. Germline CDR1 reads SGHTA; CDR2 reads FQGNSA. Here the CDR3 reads CASSFRGAGVWSGTDTQYF. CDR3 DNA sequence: TGTGCCAGCAGCTTCAGGGGGGCGGGAGTCTGGTCTGGCACAGATACGCAGTATTTT.

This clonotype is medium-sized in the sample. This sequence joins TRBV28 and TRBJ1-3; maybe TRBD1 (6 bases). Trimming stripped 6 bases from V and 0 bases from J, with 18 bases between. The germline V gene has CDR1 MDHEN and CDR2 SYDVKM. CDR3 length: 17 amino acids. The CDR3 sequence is CASSRGGGVTSGNTIYF. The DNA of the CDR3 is TGTGCCAGCAGCCGGGGAGGGGGGGTTACCTCTGGAAACACCATATATTTT.

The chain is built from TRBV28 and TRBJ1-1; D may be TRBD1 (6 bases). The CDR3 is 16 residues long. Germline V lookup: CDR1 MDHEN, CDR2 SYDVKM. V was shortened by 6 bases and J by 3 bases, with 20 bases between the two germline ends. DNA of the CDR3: TGTGCCAGCAGCTTAACTACAGGGATGGGGCACACTGAAGCTTTCTTT. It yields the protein CASSLTTGMGHTEAFF.

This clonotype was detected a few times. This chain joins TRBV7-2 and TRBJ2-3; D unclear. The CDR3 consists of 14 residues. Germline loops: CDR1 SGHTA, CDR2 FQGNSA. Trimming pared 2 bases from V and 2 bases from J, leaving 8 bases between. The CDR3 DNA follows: TGTGCCAGCAGCTTAAGAGCATCCACAGATACGCAGTATTTT. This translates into CASSLRASTDTQYF.

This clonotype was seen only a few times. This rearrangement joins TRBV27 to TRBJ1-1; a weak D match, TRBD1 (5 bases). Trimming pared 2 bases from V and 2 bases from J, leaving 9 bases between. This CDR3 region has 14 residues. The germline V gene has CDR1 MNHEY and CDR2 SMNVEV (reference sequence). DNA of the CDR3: TGTGCCAGCAGTTTAGCCAGGGCTAACACTGAAGCTTTCTTT. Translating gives CASSLARANTEAFF.

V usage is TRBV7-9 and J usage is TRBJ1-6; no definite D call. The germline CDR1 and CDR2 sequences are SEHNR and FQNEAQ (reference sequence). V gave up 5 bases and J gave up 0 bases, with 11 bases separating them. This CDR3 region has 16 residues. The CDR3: CASSPAGSSYNSPLHF. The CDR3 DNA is TGTGCCAGCAGCCCCGCAGGAAGCTCCTATAATTCACCCCTCCACTTT.

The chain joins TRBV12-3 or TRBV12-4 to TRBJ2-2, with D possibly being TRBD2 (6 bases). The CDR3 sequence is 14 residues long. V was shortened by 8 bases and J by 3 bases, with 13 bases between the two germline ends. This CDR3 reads CASGREVDTGELFF. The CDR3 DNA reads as TGTGCCAGCGGCAGGGAGGTGGACACCGGGGAGCTGTTTTTT.

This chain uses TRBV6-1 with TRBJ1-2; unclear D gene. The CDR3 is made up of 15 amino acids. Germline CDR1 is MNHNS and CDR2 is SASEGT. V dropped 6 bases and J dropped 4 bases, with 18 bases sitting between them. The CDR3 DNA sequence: TGTGCCAGCAGCCCCGGACCGGAGCCGCTCTATGGCTACACCTTC. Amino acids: CASSPGPEPLYGYTF.